This TCR beta chain originates from a study of blood T cells in healthy people across ages (dated by TCRdb to 2014 to 2015). At the level of the whole study: Template switching captured roughly one uniquely barcoded TCR beta cDNA molecule per two T cells in model experiments. Using the same blood draw, the study looked at two additional independent replicas of 1 million unique cDNA reads for two donors, one aged 18 to 30 and the other aged 80 or older. To avoid experimental bias, donors of different ages were randomly spread across the sequencing lanes. The study measured age-related changes in TCR beta repertoire diversity using deep sequencing normalized with unique cDNA molecular identifiers. The donors were split into four age groups: young (average 16 years), middle-aged (about 40), aged (more than 60) and long-lived (about 74). The paper as a whole reports these results and caveats: The percentage of naive T cells measured by flow cytometry correlated strongly with observed TCR beta diversity. Since profiling was done on bulk unsorted PBMCs, naive and antigen-experienced compartments could not be conclusively compared. Estimates of total diversity from one million sequenced T cells were regarded as lower bounds and underestimates. Compared with the aged group, the long-lived group had more naive CD4+ T cells, fewer expanded clones and increased TCR diversity, suggesting age selection. Because the CMV infection status of the donors was unknown, age-related changes in expanded clonotypes may potentially have been confounded. Observed TCR beta diversity per million T cells fell roughly linearly with age, and a significant reduction was already apparent by age roughly 40.

Of note for this clonotype: Its specific antigen is unknown. No quality values exist for individual bases; no much larger clone is one base distant.

Preparation of the library involved 5' RACE. The second PCR ran for roughly 7 to 11 cycles and used a J-beta primer mix along with a sample-barcoded 5' primer. A template-switch 5' adaptor carrying 12 random nucleotides introduced a unique molecular identifier onto each TCR beta cDNA molecule. At least 2.5 million CDR3-containing paired-end reads were obtained from each sample. First-strand cDNA was synthesized from all RNA with the Mint cDNA synthesis kit, primed by a TRBC-specific oligonucleotide. Following uracil-DNA glycosylase treatment, a first 18-cycle PCR with universal primers M1SS and BC2_uni_R was performed on all cDNA. The authors' analysis ran thus. For normalization, 1 million high-quality reads, each with a distinct molecular identifier, were randomly selected from each sample. Reads with shared molecular identifiers were discarded instead of being binned into consensus sequences. CDR3 identification, clonotype clustering and error correction used MiTCR with a Q25 quality threshold and the strictest error-elimination algorithm. A nonparametric unseen species model with Euler transformation was used to estimate lower-bound total TCR beta diversity. TCRdb cleaned the public reads at Q25 with fastp, built clones with MiXCR and kept in-frame beta chains. CDR3 protein duplicates are merged, each entry listing the most common genes and DNA. These V and J calls rely on TCRdb rather than the paper's analysis. For this sample the table gives over 1,500,000 distinct CDR3 sequences, of which around 40% were detected only once. Approximately 22% of the sample goes to the ten largest clones.

The donors were roughly 39 Caucasian individuals from Russia, aged roughly 6 to 90 years, who were systemically healthy. Each donor gave ten milliliters of peripheral blood, collected into EDTA-treated Vacutainer tubes. Ficoll-Paque density-gradient centrifugation was used to isolate PBMCs, with at least 6.5 million per sample. Total RNA, at least 5 micrograms per sample, was extracted from PBMCs with Trizol reagent. Naive CD45RAhigh/CD27high T cell percentages were measured by flow cytometry on a PBMC aliquot from every donor. Trimming at the junction amounts to 5 bases on V and 0 bases on J, and the germline ends lie 14 bases apart. From cysteine to phenylalanine, the CDR3 is 17 amino acids long. Solely the CDR3 DNA is kept, with 51 bases framed from the first base.

What was sequenced was blood. The clonotype originates from a human donor in good health. The V gene is TRBV12-3 or TRBV12-4 and the J gene is TRBJ2-6, and TRBD1 may be the D gene, going by 5 matching bases. CDR3 region: CASSRTSAGSGANVLTF. The nucleotide sequence reads TGTGCCAGCAGTCGGACATCAGCCGGCTCTGGGGCCAACGTCCTGACTTTC.